The 9 T cell receptor beta chains in this list originate from one sample, sequenced in a study of early T cells in non-severe SARS-CoV-2 infection (dated by TCRdb to the early 2020s). Receptors were amplified or captured by 5' RACE. Sequenced on a NextSeq 500. TCRdb cleaned the public reads at Q25 with fastp, built clones with MiXCR and kept in-frame beta chains. A single entry per CDR3 protein holds the most common genes and DNA from its merged rows. The sample records about 60,000 distinct CDR3 sequences, around 13% of which are singletons. The ten largest make up under 4.5% of the sample. Sequencing was carried out using whole blood. All receptors derive from an adult who was a healthcare worker with PCR-confirmed SARS-CoV-2 infection or an uninfected control (not recorded which).

This chain uses TRBV30 with TRBJ2-7; 8 nucleotides line up with TRBD2. The CDR3 totals 13 residues. Germline lookup yields CDR1 GTSNPN and CDR2 SVGIG (reference sequence). V gave up 3 bases and J gave up 3 bases; unmatched junction bases: 4. CDR3: CAWSGLAGYEQYF. The CDR3 coding sequence is TGTGCCTGGAGCGGACTAGCTGGCTACGAGCAGTACTTC.

This clonotype was counted at least ten times. The rearrangement uses TRBV12-3 or TRBV12-4 and TRBJ1-2; D may be TRBD1 (5 bases). Between the trimmed V and J ends, which lost 5 bases and 1 base, there was a span of 11 bases. This CDR3 has 14 amino acids. CDR3 protein: CASSSPQGNYGYTF. The CDR3 coding sequence is TGTGCCAGCAGTAGTCCCCAGGGTAACTATGGCTACACCTTC.

This chain connects TRBV28 to TRBJ1-2, with TRBD1 as a possible D gene (6 bases). This CDR3 spans 17 amino acids. Germline values: CDR1 MDHEN, CDR2 SYDVKM. V dropped 3 bases and J dropped 0 bases, with 17 bases sitting between them. CDR3 coding DNA: TGTGCCAGCAGTTTGGTGTCCGGGGGCGAAGCTAACTATGGCTACACCTTC. Translating gives CASSLVSGGEANYGYTF.

In its sample, this clonotype was seen a few times. V is TRBV29-1 and J is TRBJ1-1; no firm D call. This CDR3 is built from 13 residues. Per the germline V gene, CDR1 is SQVTM and CDR2 is ANQGSEA. V was pared by 5 bases and J by 0 bases, with 10 bases between. CDR3 region: CSVQRNMNTEAFF. DNA for the CDR3: TGCAGCGTTCAGAGAAACATGAACACTGAAGCTTTCTTT.

This clonotype was detected only a few times. The chain couples TRBV12-5 to TRBJ1-1; possible D gene TRBD1, 5 bases. Germline V gives CDR1 LGHNT, CDR2 FRNRAP. CDR3 length: 12 amino acids. Trimming cost V 1 base and J 8 bases, with 8 bases left between them. CDR3 sequence reads: CASGLGQTEAFF. The CDR3 DNA sequence: TGTGCTAGTGGTTTGGGACAGACCGAAGCTTTCTTT.

V gene TRBV6-4 combines with J gene TRBJ2-1, with TRBD2 matching 15 bases. Per germline, CDR1 MRHNA and CDR2 SNTAGT. The CDR3 runs to 14 residues. After removal of 8 bases from V and 7 bases from J, the junction contained 3 bases not matched to a gene. CDR3 DNA: TGTGCCAGCTGTGGACTAGCGGGAGGGAATGAGCAGTTCTTC. Translation gives CASCGLAGGNEQFF.

CDR3: CASRADTYEQYF. The CDR3 DNA follows: TGTGCCAGCAGGGCGGACACCTACGAGCAGTACTTC. This chain connects TRBV12-3 or TRBV12-4 to TRBJ2-7; possible D gene TRBD1, 5 bases. V shed 6 bases and J shed 2 bases, with 8 bases lying between them. This CDR3 spans 12 amino acids.

The chain carries TRBV21-1 and TRBJ1-2; TRBD1 is the table's D call, not checked against the DNA. TRBV21-1 corresponds to a pseudogene. CDR3 length equals 14 residues. The CDR3, as DNA: TGTGCCAGCAGCGCAGGGGGCGAGGACTATGGCTACACCTTC. This sequence encodes CASSAGGEDYGYTF.

There are many counts of this clonotype. This chain joins TRBV27 and TRBJ1-5, with D hard to call. The germline V and J ends were trimmed by 2 bases and 0 bases, with 11 bases remaining between them. Looked up from germline, CDR1 is MNHEY and CDR2 is SMNVEV (reference sequence). CDR3 size: 16 residues. CDR3: CASSLTSGSSNQPQHF. DNA of the CDR3: TGTGCCAGCAGTTTAACGTCGGGGAGTAGCAATCAGCCCCAGCATTTT.